This T cell receptor beta chain was recorded in a study of tumor-infiltrating lymphocytes in primary liver carcinoma. For the study at large: Patients were both men and women, whose ages ran from 30 to 69 years. Study-wide results and limits: A significantly higher top-250-clone fraction was found in tumors than in blood (p = 0.039).

Total RNA (roughly 530 ng) served as template for TCR beta cDNA synthesis primed by a constant-region primer. Each TCR beta library was derived from three nested multiplex PCR rounds that employed slightly modified ARM-PCR. It was with TRBV1-TRBV30 forward primers and a C-beta reverse primer that the first two PCR rounds were run, at about 10 cycles each. TCRdb called the multiplex PCR reads again in MiXCR, with one record for every CDR3 protein. Among approximately 54,000 distinct CDR3 sequences listed, about 80% were seen once. As concerns this clonotype: The target antigen is unknown. At one boundary the junction diverges from the germline segment, which might be a read error.

From about 19-30 mg of unsorted bulk tissue, DNA and RNA were co-extracted together. Per germline, CDR1 MGHRA and CDR2 YSYEKL. The CDR3 length is 17 residues. Sample: liver tumor tissue from sampling region 2. Documented subset: tumor region T2, inferior pole. The clonotype was recovered from a man between 40 and 49 years old with primary liver carcinoma and hepatitis B virus infection. This chain links TRBV4-1 with TRBJ2-3; D possibly corresponds to TRBD1 (5 bases). The chain's CDR3 is CVSSQGYRRGGADTQYF. CDR3 DNA sequence: TGCGTCAGCAGCCAAGGATACAGGCGAGGTGGGGCAGATACGCAGTATTTT.